This T cell receptor (beta chain) was sequenced during a study of identical twins. Donors were all healthy Caucasians. Study-level results: Reduced insertions were recorded for abundant cord blood beta clonotypes, with no such pattern in memory repertoires.

This CDR3 has 15 residues. Germline lookup yields CDR1 DFQATT and CDR2 SNEGSKA (reference sequence). This clonotype was observed a single time. Its antigen is not identified. The junction does not match germline at one end; this may be a read error. Each CDR3 protein is one row after TCRdb ran MiXCR on the 5' RACE reads. Of roughly 1.6 million distinct CDR3 sequences in the sample, about 31% were seen once. The chain recombines TRBV20-1 with TRBJ2-1; D is perhaps TRBD1 or TRBD2 (6 bases each). The source of this sequence is a newborn girl in good health. The specimen was cord blood. The CDR3 region is CSARRGAGAYNGQFF. The CDR3 DNA follows: TGCAGTGCTAGAAGGGGGGCAGGGGCGTACAATGGGCAGTTCTTC.